A single sample gave rise to the 2 T cell receptor beta chains below, sequenced in a study of PD-1 blockade in classical Hodgkin lymphoma. Following autologous stem cell transplantation, relapse occurred in every patient, and exposure to brentuximab vedotin varied. By magnetic negative selection, CD4+ T cells were purified from thawed PBMCs. Sequencing used immunoSEQ multiplex PCR; TCRdb keeps in-frame clones, though not all of them. The repertoire holds 30,000 or so clones, more than 80% seen once, with 0.2% to 0.3% in the top ten. The sequences come from CD4+ T cells from blood, collected at baseline. Source of these receptors: a human donor with classical Hodgkin lymphoma.

This chain links TRBV29-1 with TRBJ2-5, with D perhaps being TRBD1 or TRBD2 (5 bases each). CDR1 is SQVTM and CDR2 is ANQGSEA in the germline V gene. Trimming shortened V by 8 bases and J by 5 bases, and 18 bases separated the two germline ends. The CDR3 has 13 residues. The CDR3 region is CSTLNTGRETQYF. As DNA, the CDR3 is TGCAGCACCCTAAATACGGGACGGGAGACCCAGTACTTC.

The gene calls are TRBV10-2 and TRBJ2-7, with TRBD1 matching over 8 bases. The CDR3 length is 15 residues. V dropped 4 bases and J dropped 4; count of bases not matched to a gene: 9. The germline CDR1 and CDR2 sequences are WSHSY and SAAADI. Written as DNA, the CDR3 is TGCGCCAGCAGTGGATGGGCAGGGGGCTCGTACGAGCAGTACTTC. Its translation is CASSGWAGGSYEQYF.